The 14 T cell receptor beta chains given below trace back to one sample, sequenced in a study of T cell responses to AZD1222 COVID-19 vaccine. The data were produced by immunoSEQ multiplex PCR, yet TCRdb's version contains in-frame clones alone and is incomplete. This sample has 150,000 or so clones, with approximately 88% found just once. Sequenced here: peripheral blood, sampled on day 0 of AZD1222 vaccination. These receptors were taken from an adult in good health.

The chain couples TRBV25-1 to TRBJ1-2; D gene unclear. V was clipped by 3 bases and J by 2 bases, with 7 bases between them. Germline V gene data show CDR1 as MGHDK and CDR2 as SYGVNS. The CDR3 has 13 amino acids. The CDR3 loop reads CASSDQWNYGYTF. The CDR3, as DNA: TGTGCCAGCAGTGACCAGTGGAACTATGGCTACACCTTC.

The V gene is TRBV28, the J gene TRBJ2-4, with a possible D match to TRBD2 (6 bases). V dropped 4 bases and J dropped 1 base, with 11 bases sitting between them. Per germline, CDR1 MDHEN and CDR2 SYDVKM. The CDR3 spans 15 residues. CDR3 region: CASSSPGGAKNIQYF. Here the CDR3 DNA reads TGTGCCAGCAGTTCCCCTGGGGGGGCCAAAAACATTCAGTACTTC.

The gene calls are TRBV2 and TRBJ2-1; no firm D call. CDR1 and CDR2 from the germline V gene are SNHLY and FYNNEI. V gave up 1 base and J gave up 9 bases, with 7 bases separating them. The CDR3 runs to 12 residues. CDR3 DNA: TGTGCCAGCAGTGAAGAACGGGTTGAGCAGTTCTTC. Amino acid sequence: CASSEERVEQFF.

The chain has TRBV6-6 and TRBJ2-2; 11 bases agree with TRBD1. The germline V gene has CDR1 MNHNY and CDR2 SVGAGI (reference sequence). With V trimmed by 5 bases and J by 6 bases, 8 bases remained unmatched. This CDR3 spans 16 amino acids. CDR3 bases: TGTGCCAGCAGTATCGCCCCGGGACAGGGGGCCGGGGAGCTGTTTTTT. Its protein product is CASSIAPGQGAGELFF.

The rearrangement uses TRBV2 and TRBJ2-7, with 9 bases matching TRBD1. The CDR3 covers 13 residues. The V segment lost 4 bases and the J segment 7 bases; nucleotides outside the gene matches: 5. The germline gives CDR1 SNHLY, CDR2 FYNNEI. The DNA for the CDR3 is TGTGCCAGCAGTGTGGACAGGGGTAGGGAGCAGTACTTC. It codes for CASSVDRGREQYF.

The rearrangement uses TRBV5-1 and TRBJ1-5; D gene uncertain. This CDR3 has 16 amino acids. Trimming took 4 bases from V and 0 from J, leaving 14 bases between them. Germline loops: CDR1 SGHRS, CDR2 YFSETQ. CDR3 nucleotides: TGCGCCAGCAGCCCGACCGTGCGGGGTAGCAATCAGCCCCAGCATTTT. Translated: CASSPTVRGSNQPQHF.

The chain joins TRBV3-1 (or the pseudogene TRBV3-2) to TRBJ2-1; D unclear. The CDR3 has 15 residues. The V end was cut by 5 bases, the J end by 0 bases, with 11 bases between. Germline CDR1 is LGHDT and CDR2 is YNNKEL (reference sequence). The CDR3 DNA is TGTGCCAGCAGCAAGAGCGAGAGCTCCTACAATGAGCAGTTCTTC. Protein sequence: CASSKSESSYNEQFF.

This chain uses TRBV3-1 (or the pseudogene TRBV3-2) with TRBJ2-7; tentatively, D is TRBD2 (5 bases). Germline V CDR1 and CDR2: LGHDT, YNNKEL (reference sequence). V lost 4 bases and J 3 bases, leaving 19 bases between the germline ends. The length of the CDR3 is 16 residues. CDR3 DNA: TGTGCCAGCAGCCCACCCGGGAACTCAAAGAACTACGAGCAGTACTTC. It encodes CASSPPGNSKNYEQYF.

This chain uses TRBV19 with TRBJ1-1, with TRBD1 as a possible D gene (5 bases). V was pared by 5 bases and J by 12 bases, with 19 bases between. This CDR3 region has 13 residues. Germline V gives CDR1 LNHDA, CDR2 SQIVND (reference sequence). The CDR3 loop is CASSPLGGEPPFF. CDR3 coding DNA: TGTGCCAGTAGTCCCCTCGGGGGGGAGCCCCCTTTCTTT.

Only one count was recorded for this clone. This chain links TRBV9 with TRBJ1-4; 9 bases align to TRBD1. The ends lost 4 bases at V and 5 bases at J; junction bases unmatched: 6. CDR3 length: 15 amino acids. The germline V gene has CDR1 SGDLS and CDR2 YYNGEE. DNA of the CDR3: TGTGCCAGCAGCCCGGGGGGGACAGGGAATGAAAAACTGTTTTTT. Protein sequence: CASSPGGTGNEKLFF. The full variable domain, rest sourced from reference TRBV9 and TRBJ1-4, is DSGVTQTPKHLITATGQRVTLRCSPRSGDLSVYWYQQSLDQGLQFLIQYYNGEERAKGNILERFSAQQFPDLHSELNLSSLELGDSALYFCASSPGGTGNEKLFFGSGTQLSVL.

This clone was seen ten or more times. Different DNA sequences within this sample yield the same CDR3. The gene calls are TRBV3-1 (or the pseudogene TRBV3-2) and TRBJ1-1, with D possibly TRBD1 on 5 matching bases. Germline V CDR1 and CDR2: LGHDT, YNNKEL (reference sequence). The V end was cut by 4 bases, the J end by 1 base, with 7 bases between. The CDR3 is 13 residues long. CDR3 sequence reads: CASSRTGNTEAFF. CDR3 nucleotide sequence: TGTGCCAGCAGCCGCACAGGGAACACTGAAGCTTTCTTT.

The chain employs TRBV30 and TRBJ2-7; 10 bases align to TRBD1. The V gene's germline CDR1 is GTSNPN and CDR2 SVGIG (reference sequence). V gave up 0 bases and J gave up 5 bases; unmatched junction bases: 4. The CDR3 consists of 14 residues. CDR3 loop: CAWSVYDRGHEQYF. In nucleotides, the CDR3 is TGTGCCTGGAGTGTATATGACAGGGGGCACGAGCAGTACTTC.

This sequence joins TRBV12-5 and TRBJ2-5; TRBD2 matches at 14 bases. Looked up from germline, CDR1 is LGHNT and CDR2 is FRNRAP. The V segment lost 2 bases and the J segment 4 bases; nucleotides outside the gene matches: 6. The CDR3 consists of 17 residues. Here the CDR3 reads CASGLRTSGGRRETQYF. The CDR3 region has the DNA TGTGCTAGTGGTTTGAGGACTAGCGGGGGGAGGAGAGAGACCCAGTACTTC. The full variable domain, rest sourced from reference TRBV12-5 and TRBJ2-5, is DARVTQTPRHKVTEMGQEVTMRCQPILGHNTVFWYRQTMMQGLELLAYFRNRAPLDDSGMPKDRFSAEMPDATLATLKIQPSEPRDSAVYFCASGLRTSGGRRETQYFGPGTRLLVL.

This chain connects TRBV5-1 to TRBJ2-3; D not certain. CDR3 length: 13 amino acids. Germline CDR1 and CDR2: SGHRS and YFSETQ. Trimming shortened V by 4 bases and J by 3 bases, and 9 bases separated the two germline ends. CDR3 protein: CASSLDETDTQYF. CDR3 DNA: TGCGCCAGCAGCCTGGATGAGACAGATACGCAGTATTTT.